The 14 T cell receptor beta chains below all came from one sample that was sequenced in a study of response to subunit inactivated influenza vaccine. TCRdb reprocessed the RT-PCR reads via MiXCR and lists one record per CDR3 protein. The repertoire holds roughly 780,000 distinct CDR3 sequences, about 18% seen once, with about a tenth in the top ten. The sequencing here drew on PBMCs from blood, taken around 5 days after vaccination. These receptors came from a man aged 45-65 years who received an inactivated influenza vaccine.

There are a few counts of this clonotype. The chain couples TRBV7-9 to TRBJ2-1; no clear D. CDR1 and CDR2 from the germline V gene are SEHNR and FQNEAQ (reference sequence). The V end was cut by 3 bases, the J end by 0 bases, with 9 bases between. The CDR3 runs to 15 residues. The CDR3 region has the DNA TGTGCCAGCAGCTTTGAACGGAGCTCCTACAATGAGCAGTTCTTC. As protein: CASSFERSSYNEQFF.

This clonotype was seen only a few times. The rearrangement uses TRBV7-2 and TRBJ2-7, with D hard to call. Germline CDR1 is SGHTA and CDR2 is FQGNSA. This CDR3 is 15 amino acids long. Trimming removed 1 base from V and 0 bases from J, with 10 bases in between. CDR3 nucleotides: TGTGCCAGCAGCTTAGATAGCTACCACTCCTACGAGCAGTACTTC. This gives the protein CASSLDSYHSYEQYF.

This clonotype was counted once. J is TRBJ2-3 and V is TRBV11-3, with a weak D call TRBD2 (5 bases). CDR1 and CDR2 from the germline V gene are SGHNT and YENEEA. The ends were cut back, 4 bases at V and 4 bases at J, with 9 bases in the middle. CDR3 size: 13 residues. Here the CDR3 DNA reads TGTGCCAGCAGCTCAACTAGTCCAGATACGCAGTATTTT. Translated, it gives CASSSTSPDTQYF.

The rearrangement uses TRBV24-1 and TRBJ2-5; a possible D gene is TRBD1 (5 bases). Trimming took 5 bases from V and 4 from J, leaving 10 bases between them. CDR3 size: 13 residues. Germline V gene sequence: CDR1 KGHDR, CDR2 SFDVKD. The CDR3 region has the DNA TGTGCCACCAGTGTAGGGGCCGGAGAGACCCAGTACTTC. It specifies CATSVGAGETQYF.

Only a few counts were recorded for this clonotype. The J gene is TRBJ2-1, the V gene TRBV9, with D perhaps matching TRBD2 (5 bases). Trimming stripped 3 bases from V and 0 bases from J, with 13 bases between. Germline V lookup: CDR1 SGDLS, CDR2 YYNGEE. The CDR3 extends over 16 amino acids. In DNA, the CDR3 is TGTGCCAGCAGCGGCGGGTCCGCCGCCTCCTACAATGAGCAGTTCTTC. Its translation is CASSGGSAASYNEQFF.

This clonotype turned up a few times. V is TRBV5-6 and J is TRBJ2-5; perhaps TRBD1 as D (5 bases). The CDR3 consists of 14 residues. Germline V gene data show CDR1 as SGHDT and CDR2 as YYEEEE. V shed 3 bases and J shed 3 bases, with 12 bases lying between them. The CDR3 coding sequence is TGTGCCAGCAGCTGGCAGGGTGCGGAAGAGACCCAGTACTTC. It yields the protein CASSWQGAEETQYF. The entire variable domain, with the rest obtained from reference TRBV5-6 and TRBJ2-5, is as follows: DAGVTQSPTHLIKTRGQQVTLRCSPKSGHDTVSWYQQALGQGPQFIFQYYEEEERQRGNFPDRFSGHQFPNYSSELNVNALLLGDSALYLCASSWQGAEETQYFGPGTRLLVL.

Many counts were recorded for this clonotype. This rearrangement joins TRBV24-1 to TRBJ2-1, with 8 bases that match TRBD1. Trimming at V came to 4 bases and at J to 9 bases, leaving 13 bases not matched to a gene. The CDR3 has 16 amino acids. Germline values: CDR1 KGHDR, CDR2 SFDVKD. CDR3 in amino acids: CATSDGVETGETEQFF. Here the CDR3 DNA reads TGTGCCACCAGTGACGGGGTCGAGACAGGGGAAACTGAGCAGTTCTTC.

This clonotype was detected a few times. The V gene is TRBV6-1, the J gene TRBJ2-3, with no clear D. There are 12 residues in the CDR3. Germline loops: CDR1 MNHNS, CDR2 SASEGT. The V gene lost 11 bases and the J gene lost 9 bases, with 18 bases spanning the gap. As DNA, the CDR3 is TGTGCCGCTTCAGAGAGGTGGCGGACGCAGTATTTT. Protein: CAASERWRTQYF.

J is TRBJ1-1 and V is TRBV4-3; D may be TRBD1 (5 bases). Germline CDR1 and CDR2: LGHNA and YSLEER. The CDR3 covers 12 residues. Deletions cut 3 bases from V and 10 bases from J, with 12 bases between. CDR3 nucleotides: TGCGCCAGCAGCCACTCCTCGGGGGGAGCTTTCTTT. The encoded protein is CASSHSSGGAFF.

A few counts support this clonotype. The rearrangement uses TRBV20-1 and TRBJ2-7; TRBD2 aligns across 7 bases. V lost 0 bases and J lost 2; bases outside the gene matches: 4. Germline CDR1 reads DFQATT; CDR2 reads SNEGSKA (reference sequence). The CDR3 sequence is 14 residues long. The DNA of the CDR3 is TGCAGTGCTAGAGATCTAGCGGCCGCCTACGAGCAGTACTTC. As protein: CSARDLAAAYEQYF.

The chain couples TRBV12-5 to TRBJ2-5; 10 nucleotides line up with TRBD2. The CDR3 extends over 19 amino acids. The trim removed 0 bases at V and 5 bases at J, leaving 15 bases unmatched. CDR1 is LGHNT and CDR2 is FRNRAP in the germline V gene. The CDR3 protein is CASGLVRSSGRGSAETQYF. The CDR3, as DNA: TGTGCTAGTGGTTTGGTACGGTCTAGCGGGAGAGGGTCTGCGGAGACCCAGTACTTC.

The genes are TRBV3-1 and TRBJ2-1, with TRBD2 matching 8 bases. The CDR3 contains 18 residues. V lost 4 bases to trimming and J lost 4 bases; unmatched junction nucleotides: 15. Germline lookup yields CDR1 LGHDT and CDR2 YNNKEL (reference sequence). The CDR3 protein is CASSRSRSGTPLYNEQFF. CDR3 bases: TGTGCCAGCAGCCGTAGCCGTAGCGGGACTCCCTTATACAATGAGCAGTTCTTC.

This clonotype was picked up a small number of times. The J gene is TRBJ2-7, the V gene TRBV7-9; D not resolved. Between the trimmed V and J ends, which lost 5 bases and 6 bases, there was a span of 17 bases. Germline values: CDR1 SEHNR, CDR2 FQNEAQ (reference sequence). CDR3 length: 14 amino acids. In DNA form, the CDR3 reads TGTGCCAGCAGCGAGAAGTCCACAGTCTTCGAGCAGTACTTC. This translates into CASSEKSTVFEQYF.

J is TRBJ2-3 and V is TRBV12-3 or TRBV12-4; maybe TRBD1 (5 bases). The CDR3 is 17 amino acids. V lost 2 bases and J 1 base, leaving 16 bases between the germline ends. The DNA of the CDR3 is TGTGCCAGCAGTTTAAGGCTCGGCACAGGTGGCACAGATACGCAGTATTTT. This gives the protein CASSLRLGTGGTDTQYF.